These T cell receptor beta chains were read from a single sample in a study of blood T cell repertoires in COVID-19. The table came from immunoSEQ multiplex PCR; TCRdb's copy has only in-frame clones and leaves some out. The sample lists some 270,000 clones, 80% to 90% occurring once. The sample consisted of PBMCs or T cells enriched from blood (not recorded which). The receptors originated from a woman in her forties or fifties who had been exposed to COVID-19. Each CDR3 is given with its conserved first and last residue. A D gene is named only where the DNA matches it firmly. Clone size is shown for a subset of rows, as once, few, many or a class of expanded clone.

v_call	d_call	j_call	clone_size	cdr3_aa	cdr3_nt
TRBV7-9	TRBD1	TRBJ2-2	-	CASSPRTGGKTGELFF	TGTGCCAGCAGCCCCCGGACAGGGGGAAAAACCGGGGAGCTGTTTTTT
TRBV7-8	-	TRBJ1-5	-	CASSPTVNQPQHF	TGTGCCAGCAGTCCTACGGTGAATCAGCCCCAGCATTTT
TRBV5-5	-	TRBJ2-7	-	CASSLGGYEQYF	TGTGCCAGCAGCTTAGGGGGCTACGAGCAGTACTTC
TRBV21-1	-	TRBJ1-3	once	CASSRETGPGNTIYF	TGTGCCAGCAGCAGAGAGACAGGGCCCGGAAACACCATATATTTT
TRBV30	-	TRBJ2-5	-	CAWSVLGRETQYF	TGTGCCTGGAGTGTACTGGGGAGAGAGACCCAGTACTTC
TRBV10-2	-	TRBJ2-7	-	CASSEAPVGSEVEQYF	TGCGCCAGCAGTGAGGCCCCCGTCGGTAGCGAAGTCGAGCAGTACTTC
TRBV12-3/TRBV12-4	TRBD2	TRBJ2-1	-	CASSPGLGAQFF	TGTGCCAGCAGTCCGGGACTAGGGGCCCAGTTCTTC
TRBV23-1	-	TRBJ1-2	-	CASSQSRSTPHYGYTF	TGCGCCAGCAGTCAATCGAGGAGTACACCACACTATGGCTACACCTTC
TRBV5-1	-	TRBJ1-1	many	CASSWGQGTEAFF	TGCGCCAGCAGCTGGGGCCAGGGGACTGAAGCTTTCTTT
TRBV5-4	-	TRBJ2-2	-	CASSSPDSPGELFF	TGTGCCAGCAGCTCACCGGACAGTCCCGGGGAGCTGTTTTTT
TRBV6-2/TRBV6-3	-	TRBJ1-3	once	CASSRPGSGNTIYF	TGTGCCAGCAGTCGACCAGGCTCTGGAAACACCATATATTTT
TRBV21-1	-	TRBJ1-6	-	CASSTHRDRDNSPLHF	TGTGCCAGCAGCACCCACCGGGACAGGGATAATTCACCCCTCCACTTT
TRBV29-1	TRBD1	TRBJ2-5	-	CSVPQGAMETQYF	TGCAGCGTTCCACAGGGGGCGATGGAGACCCAGTACTTC
TRBV7-3	TRBD2	TRBJ2-2	-	CASSPRTSGGAVELFF	TGTGCCAGCAGCCCCCGGACTAGCGGGGGGGCCGTGGAGCTGTTTTTT
TRBV30	-	TRBJ1-2	-	CAWRSVGGRGYTF	TGTGCCTGGAGGTCCGTAGGTGGGCGAGGCTACACCTTC
TRBV7-8	-	TRBJ1-1	-	CASSLVSVSEAFF	TGTGCCAGCAGCTTAGTTTCAGTATCTGAAGCTTTCTTT
TRBV9	TRBD2	TRBJ2-3	-	CASSVAIGRGVDTQYF	TGTGCCAGCAGCGTAGCGATTGGGCGGGGGGTAGATACGCAGTATTTT
TRBV9	TRBD1	TRBJ1-4	once	CASSAGQVGGNEKLFF	TGTGCCAGCAGCGCGGGACAGGTGGGCGGTAATGAAAAACTGTTTTTT
TRBV5-1	-	TRBJ1-1	-	CASSPSQGNTEAFF	TGCGCCAGCAGTCCTTCACAGGGGAACACTGAAGCTTTCTTT
TRBV19	-	TRBJ1-2	-	CASDGSGRNYGYTF	TGTGCCAGTGATGGGAGTGGGCGGAACTATGGCTACACCTTC
TRBV3-1/TRBV3-2	-	TRBJ1-1	-	CASSQDKRGRTEAFF	TGTGCCAGCAGCCAAGATAAGAGGGGGAGAACTGAAGCTTTCTTT
TRBV11-3	-	TRBJ2-1	-	CASSLEGFMMGHSSYNEQFF	TGTGCCAGCAGCCTAGAAGGTTTTATGATGGGACATAGCTCCTACAATGAGCAGTTCTTC
TRBV2	TRBD2	TRBJ2-7	-	CASSAARGGSYEQYF	TGTGCCAGCAGTGCAGCGCGGGGGGGCAGCTACGAGCAGTACTTC